The TCR beta chain under discussion was sequenced for a study of cytomegalovirus exposure and HLA in healthy donors. General study results and limits: Later on, a genetic analysis was performed. It linked a missense variant in DCLRE1C with V- and J-gene trimming of TCR beta.

On this clone itself: Its specificity is unknown.

The primer mix had 60 Vbeta and 13 Jbeta primers. This table comes from immunoSEQ multiplex PCR, and its TCRdb copy is limited to in-frame clones, with some not included. Of under 150,000 clones listed, around 80% are singletons. The CDR3 covers 12 residues. Trimming cost V 8 bases and J 2 bases, with 8 bases left between them. Germline CDR1 reads MNHEY; CDR2 reads SVGAGI. The material sequenced was PBMCs. The sequence came from a man aged 45 to 65 in good health and CMV-seronegative. V and J are TRBV6-5 and TRBJ2-3; D may be TRBD2 (6 bases). The DNA for the CDR3 is TGTGCCAGCCGGGACTCCACAGATACGCAGTATTTT. Translating it yields CASRDSTDTQYF.